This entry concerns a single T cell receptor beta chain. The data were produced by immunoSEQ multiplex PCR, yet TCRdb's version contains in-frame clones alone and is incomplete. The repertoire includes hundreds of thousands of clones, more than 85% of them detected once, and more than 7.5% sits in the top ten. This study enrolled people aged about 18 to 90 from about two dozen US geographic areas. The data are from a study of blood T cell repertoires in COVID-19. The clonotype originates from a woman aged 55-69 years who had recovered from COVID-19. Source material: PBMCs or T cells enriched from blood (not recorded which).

This CDR3 reads CASSLSDRQETQYF. CDR3 DNA: TGTGCCAGCAGCTTAAGTGACAGACAAGAGACCCAGTACTTC. The chain recombines TRBV5-4 with TRBJ2-5; D possibly corresponds to TRBD1 (5 bases). The germline V gene has CDR1 SGHNT and CDR2 YYREEE (reference sequence). The CDR3 is 14 amino acids. The V and J ends lost 2 bases and 2 bases respectively, with 10 bases between them.